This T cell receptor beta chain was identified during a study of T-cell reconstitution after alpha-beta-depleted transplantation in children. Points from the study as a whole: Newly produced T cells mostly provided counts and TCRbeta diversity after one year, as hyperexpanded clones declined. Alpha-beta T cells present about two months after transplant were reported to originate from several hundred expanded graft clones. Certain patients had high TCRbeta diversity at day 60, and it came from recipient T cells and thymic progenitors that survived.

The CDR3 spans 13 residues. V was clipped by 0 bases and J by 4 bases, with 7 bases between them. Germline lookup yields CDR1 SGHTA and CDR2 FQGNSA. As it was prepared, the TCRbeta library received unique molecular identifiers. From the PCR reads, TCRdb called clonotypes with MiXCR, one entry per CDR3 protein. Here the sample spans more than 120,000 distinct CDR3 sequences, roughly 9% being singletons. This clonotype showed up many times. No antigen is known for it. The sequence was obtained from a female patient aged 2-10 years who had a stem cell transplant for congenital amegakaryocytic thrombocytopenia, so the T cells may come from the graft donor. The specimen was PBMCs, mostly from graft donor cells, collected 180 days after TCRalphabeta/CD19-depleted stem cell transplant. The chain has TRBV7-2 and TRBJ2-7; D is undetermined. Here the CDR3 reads CASSLAGKYEQYF. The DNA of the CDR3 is TGTGCCAGCAGCTTAGCGGGAAAGTACGAGCAGTACTTC. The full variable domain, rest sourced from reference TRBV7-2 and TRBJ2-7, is GAGVSQSPSNKVTEKGKDVELRCDPISGHTALYWYRQSLGQGLEFLIYFQGNSAPDKSGLPSDRFSAERTGGSVSTLTIQRTQQEDSAVYLCASSLAGKYEQYFGPGTRLTVT.